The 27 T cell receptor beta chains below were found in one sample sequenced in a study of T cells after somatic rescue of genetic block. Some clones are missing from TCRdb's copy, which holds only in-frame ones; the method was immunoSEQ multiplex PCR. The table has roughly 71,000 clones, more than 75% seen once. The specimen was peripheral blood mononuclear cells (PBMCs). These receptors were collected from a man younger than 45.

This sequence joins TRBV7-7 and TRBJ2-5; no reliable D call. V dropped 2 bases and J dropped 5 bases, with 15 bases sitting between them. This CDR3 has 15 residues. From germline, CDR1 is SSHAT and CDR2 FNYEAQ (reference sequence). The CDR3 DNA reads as TGTGCCAGCAGCTTATTTACAACCCAAGGGGAGACCCAGTACTTC. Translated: CASSLFTTQGETQYF.

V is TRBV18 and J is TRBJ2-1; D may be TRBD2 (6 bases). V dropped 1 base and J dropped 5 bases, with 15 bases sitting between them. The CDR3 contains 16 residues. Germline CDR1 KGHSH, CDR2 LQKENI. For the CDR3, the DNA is TGTGCCAGCTCACCACGCGACGGGGAGGTTCACAATGAGCAGTTCTTC. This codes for CASSPRDGEVHNEQFF.

This CDR3 reads CASSRQSSYNSPLHF. The CDR3 DNA sequence: TGTGCCAGCTCACGTCAGTCCTCCTATAATTCACCCCTCCACTTT. The chain links TRBV18 to TRBJ1-6, with no clear D. From germline, CDR1 is KGHSH and CDR2 LQKENI. Trimming took 4 bases from V and 0 from J, leaving 7 bases between them. There are 15 residues in the CDR3. The variable domain in full, completed from reference TRBV18 and TRBJ1-6, reads NAGVMQNPRHLVRRRGQEARLRCSPMKGHSHVYWYRQLPEEGLKFMVYLQKENIIDESGMPKERFSAEFPKEGPSILRIQQVVRGDSAAYFCASSRQSSYNSPLHFGNGTRLTVT.

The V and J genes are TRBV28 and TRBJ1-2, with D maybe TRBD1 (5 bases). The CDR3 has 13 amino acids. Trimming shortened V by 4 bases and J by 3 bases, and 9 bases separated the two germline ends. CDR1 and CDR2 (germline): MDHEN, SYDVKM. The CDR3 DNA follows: TGTGCCAGCAGTTCGGGACTCTACTATGGCTACACCTTC. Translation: CASSSGLYYGYTF.

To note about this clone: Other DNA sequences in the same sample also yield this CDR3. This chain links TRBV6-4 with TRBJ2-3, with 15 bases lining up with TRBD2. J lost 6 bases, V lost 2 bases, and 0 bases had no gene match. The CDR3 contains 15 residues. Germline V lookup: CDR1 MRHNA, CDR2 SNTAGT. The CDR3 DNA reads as TGTGCCAGCAGTGACGGGACTAGCGGGGGGGATACGCAGTATTTT. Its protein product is CASSDGTSGGDTQYF.

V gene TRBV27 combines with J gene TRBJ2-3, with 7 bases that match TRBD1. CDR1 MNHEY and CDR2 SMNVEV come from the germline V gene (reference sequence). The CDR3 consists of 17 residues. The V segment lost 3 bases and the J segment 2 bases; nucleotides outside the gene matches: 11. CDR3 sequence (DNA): TGTGCCAGCAGTTTTCGACTGGGACAGAGACTCACAGATACGCAGTATTTT. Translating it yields CASSFRLGQRLTDTQYF.

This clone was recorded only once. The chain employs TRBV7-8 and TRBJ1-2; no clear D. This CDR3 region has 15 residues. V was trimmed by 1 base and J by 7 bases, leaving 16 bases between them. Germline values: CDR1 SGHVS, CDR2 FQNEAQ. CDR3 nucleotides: TGTGCCAGCAGCTTAGACGCCACCGATCCTCGTGGCTACACCTTC. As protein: CASSLDATDPRGYTF. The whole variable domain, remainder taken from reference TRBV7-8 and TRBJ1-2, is GAGVSQSPRYKVAKRGQDVALRCDPISGHVSLFWYQQALGQGPEFLTYFQNEAQLDKSGLPSDRFFAERPEGSVSTLKIQRTQQEDSAVYLCASSLDATDPRGYTFGSGTRLTVV.

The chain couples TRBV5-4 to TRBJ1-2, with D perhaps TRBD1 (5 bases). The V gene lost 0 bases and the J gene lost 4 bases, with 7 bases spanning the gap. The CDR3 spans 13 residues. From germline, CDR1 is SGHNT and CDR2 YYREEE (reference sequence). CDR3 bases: TGTGCCAGCAGCTTGGGGGGGATCTATGGCTACACCTTC. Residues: CASSLGGIYGYTF.

This CDR3 is CASTLGTGVEQYF. CDR3 nucleotides: TGTGCCAGCACCTTGGGGACAGGGGTCGAGCAGTACTTC. The chain recombines TRBV2 with TRBJ2-7; 10 bases fit TRBD1. From germline, CDR1 is SNHLY and CDR2 FYNNEI. The junction had 6 bases not matched to a gene; V was cut back by 7 bases and J by 6 bases. This CDR3 is built from 13 residues.

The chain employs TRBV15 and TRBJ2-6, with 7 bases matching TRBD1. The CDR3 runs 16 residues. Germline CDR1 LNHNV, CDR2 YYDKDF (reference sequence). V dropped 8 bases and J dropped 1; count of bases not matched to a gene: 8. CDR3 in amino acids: CATARGRISGANVLTF. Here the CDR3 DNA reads TGTGCCACCGCAAGGGGGCGAATTTCTGGGGCCAACGTCCTGACTTTC.

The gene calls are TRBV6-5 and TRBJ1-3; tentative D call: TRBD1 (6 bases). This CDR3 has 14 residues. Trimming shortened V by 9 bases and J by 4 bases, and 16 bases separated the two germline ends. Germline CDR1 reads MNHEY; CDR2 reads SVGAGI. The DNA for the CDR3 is TGTGCCAGTAGAGGGCAGGGGAAGGGAAACACCATATATTTT. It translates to CASRGQGKGNTIYF.

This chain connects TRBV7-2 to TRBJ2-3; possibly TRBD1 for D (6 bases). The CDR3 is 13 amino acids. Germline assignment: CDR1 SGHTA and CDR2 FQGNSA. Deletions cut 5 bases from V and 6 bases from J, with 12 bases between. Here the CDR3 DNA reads TGTGCCAGCAGCCCCCCCCAGGGGGATACGCAGTATTTT. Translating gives CASSPPQGDTQYF.

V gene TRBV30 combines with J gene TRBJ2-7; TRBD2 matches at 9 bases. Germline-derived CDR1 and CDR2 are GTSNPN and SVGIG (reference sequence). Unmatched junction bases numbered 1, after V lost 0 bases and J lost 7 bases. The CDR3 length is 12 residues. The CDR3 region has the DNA TGTGCCTGGAGTGTTCTAGCGGGGGAGCAGTACTTC. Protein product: CAWSVLAGEQYF.

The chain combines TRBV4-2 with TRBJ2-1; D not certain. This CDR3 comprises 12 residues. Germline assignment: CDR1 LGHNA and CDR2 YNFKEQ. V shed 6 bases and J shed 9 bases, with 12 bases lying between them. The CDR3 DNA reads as TGTGCCAGCAGTCGATATTCGGCTGAGCAGTTCTTC. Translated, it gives CASSRYSAEQFF.

The CDR3 DNA follows: TGTGCCAGCAGCCAGCCGGGACTAGCGAGCTACAATGAGCAGTTCTTC. It encodes CASSQPGLASYNEQFF. V gene TRBV14 combines with J gene TRBJ2-1, with TRBD2 identical over 10 bases. The CDR3 is made up of 16 amino acids. Germline V CDR1 and CDR2: SGHDN, FVKESK. Trimming removed 3 bases from V and 3 bases from J; junction bases left unmatched: 5.

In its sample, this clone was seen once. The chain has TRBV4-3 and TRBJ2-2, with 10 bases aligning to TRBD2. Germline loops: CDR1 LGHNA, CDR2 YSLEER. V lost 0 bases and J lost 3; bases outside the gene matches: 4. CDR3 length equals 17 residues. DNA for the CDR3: TGCGCCAGCAGCCAAGATTGGCTAGCGGGAGACACCGGGGAGCTGTTTTTT. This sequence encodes CASSQDWLAGDTGELFF.

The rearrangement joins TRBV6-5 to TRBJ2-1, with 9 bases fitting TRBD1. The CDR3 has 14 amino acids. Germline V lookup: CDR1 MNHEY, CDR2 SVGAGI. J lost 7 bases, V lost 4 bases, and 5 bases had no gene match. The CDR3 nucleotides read TGTGCCAGCAGTTCGGACAGGGGTTGGAATGAGCAGTTCTTC. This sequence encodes CASSSDRGWNEQFF.

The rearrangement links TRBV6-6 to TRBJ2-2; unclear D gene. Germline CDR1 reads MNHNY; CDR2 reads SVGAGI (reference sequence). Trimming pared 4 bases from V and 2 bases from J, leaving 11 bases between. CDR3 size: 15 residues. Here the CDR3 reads CASSLQGPNTGELFF. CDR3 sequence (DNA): TGTGCCAGCAGTTTACAAGGACCCAACACCGGGGAGCTGTTTTTT.

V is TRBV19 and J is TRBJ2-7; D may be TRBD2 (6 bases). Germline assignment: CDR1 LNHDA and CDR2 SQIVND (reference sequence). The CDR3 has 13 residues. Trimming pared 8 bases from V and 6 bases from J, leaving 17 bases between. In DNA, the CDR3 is TGTGCCAGTGGAGGAGCAGGGCGGGGCGAGCAGTACTTC. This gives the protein CASGGAGRGEQYF.

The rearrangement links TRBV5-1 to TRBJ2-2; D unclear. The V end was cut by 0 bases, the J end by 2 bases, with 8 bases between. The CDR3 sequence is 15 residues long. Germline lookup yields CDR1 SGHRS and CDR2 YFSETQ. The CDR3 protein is CASSLVPANTGELFF. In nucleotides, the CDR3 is TGCGCCAGCAGCTTGGTTCCAGCCAACACCGGGGAGCTGTTTTTT.

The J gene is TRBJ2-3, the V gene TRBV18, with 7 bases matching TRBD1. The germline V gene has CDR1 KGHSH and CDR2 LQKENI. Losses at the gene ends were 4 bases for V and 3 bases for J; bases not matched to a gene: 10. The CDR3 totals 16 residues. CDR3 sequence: CASSQTTGSRTDTQYF. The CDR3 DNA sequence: TGTGCCAGCTCACAAACGACAGGGTCGAGGACAGATACGCAGTATTTT.

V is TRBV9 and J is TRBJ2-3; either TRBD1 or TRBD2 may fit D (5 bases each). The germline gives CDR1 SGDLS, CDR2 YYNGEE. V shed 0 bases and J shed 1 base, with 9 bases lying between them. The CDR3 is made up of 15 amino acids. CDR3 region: CASSVVGTGTDTQYF. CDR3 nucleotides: TGTGCCAGCAGCGTAGTAGGGACGGGCACAGATACGCAGTATTTT.

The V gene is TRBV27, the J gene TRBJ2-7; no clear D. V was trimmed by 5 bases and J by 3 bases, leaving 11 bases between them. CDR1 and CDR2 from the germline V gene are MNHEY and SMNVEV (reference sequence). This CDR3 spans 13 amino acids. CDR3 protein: CASSANEIYEQYF. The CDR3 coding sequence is TGTGCCAGCAGTGCCAATGAAATCTACGAGCAGTACTTC.

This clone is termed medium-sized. CDR3 in DNA: TGTGCCAGCAGAGGGACAGCTGGAAACACCATATATTTT. Amino acids: CASRGTAGNTIYF. V gene TRBV9 combines with J gene TRBJ1-3; 7 bases agree with TRBD1. CDR3 size: 13 residues. V lost 5 bases and J lost 2; bases outside the gene matches: 1. In germline, CDR1 is SGDLS, CDR2 YYNGEE.

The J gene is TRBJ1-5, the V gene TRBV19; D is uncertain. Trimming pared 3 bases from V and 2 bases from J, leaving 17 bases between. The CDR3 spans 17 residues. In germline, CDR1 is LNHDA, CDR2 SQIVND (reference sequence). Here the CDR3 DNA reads TGTGCCAGTAGTATGAGGCTCGGCTTCAATGGCAATCAGCCCCAGCATTTT. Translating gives CASSMRLGFNGNQPQHF.

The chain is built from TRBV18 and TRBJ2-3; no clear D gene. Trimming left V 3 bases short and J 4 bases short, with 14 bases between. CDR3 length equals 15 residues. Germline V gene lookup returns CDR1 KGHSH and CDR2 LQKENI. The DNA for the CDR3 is TGTGCCAGCTCACCCCCGGAATGGAGCCCAGATACGCAGTATTTT. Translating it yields CASSPPEWSPDTQYF. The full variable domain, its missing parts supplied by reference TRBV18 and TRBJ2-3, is NAGVMQNPRHLVRRRGQEARLRCSPMKGHSHVYWYRQLPEEGLKFMVYLQKENIIDESGMPKERFSAEFPKEGPSILRIQQVVRGDSAAYFCASSPPEWSPDTQYFGPGTRLTVL.

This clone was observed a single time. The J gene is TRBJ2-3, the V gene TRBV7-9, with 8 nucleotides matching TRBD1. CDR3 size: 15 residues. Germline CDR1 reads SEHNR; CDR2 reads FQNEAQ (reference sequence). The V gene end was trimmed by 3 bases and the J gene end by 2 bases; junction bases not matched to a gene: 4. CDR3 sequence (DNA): TGTGCCAGCAGCTTCTGGACAGGGACCACAGATACGCAGTATTTT. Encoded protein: CASSFWTGTTDTQYF.